The clone carrying this T cell receptor (beta chain) showed up just a few times. No antigen is known for it. TCR beta CDR3 amplification used RNA transcripts. HTBI primers primed a first-round RT-PCR, and a second-round multiplex PCR followed. Using its own MiXCR run on the multiplex PCR reads, TCRdb lists one record per CDR3 protein. The sample shows almost 750,000 distinct CDR3 sequences, roughly two fifths of them seen only once. CDR1 and CDR2 (germline): LNHDA, SQIVND (reference sequence). The J segment lost 2 bases and the V segment lost 5 bases, leaving 3 bases of the junction unmatched. CDR3 length: 14 residues. The record originates from a study of Graves' ophthalmopathy and Graves' hyperthyroidism. Study-wide context: Upon initial diagnosis and before any treatment, peripheral blood was collected.

Excluded: other autoimmune disease, uncontrolled infection, pregnancy or lactation. Study-wide points: Blood also harbored most expanded thyroid clonotypes above 0.001 frequency. Ophthalmopathy progression was predicted by the model at about 69% sensitivity and approximately 72% specificity.

The chain is built from TRBV19 and TRBJ2-7, with 10 bases identical to TRBD2. Sequencing used peripheral blood. The receptor's source is an adult man with Graves' ophthalmopathy. CDR3 DNA sequence: TGTGCCAGTAGTTCAAGCGGGGGGGCCTACGAGCAGTACTTC. Its protein product is CASSSSGGAYEQYF. The complete variable domain, with remaining parts taken from reference TRBV19 and TRBJ2-7, reads DGGITQSPKYLFRKEGQNVTLSCEQNLNHDAMYWYRQDPGQGLRLIYYSQIVNDFQKGDIAEGYSVSREKKESFPLTVTSAQKNPTAFYLCASSSSGGAYEQYFGPGTRLTVT.